The 26 T cell receptor beta chains presented below share a single source sample, sequenced in a study of response to subunit inactivated influenza vaccine. TCRdb re-called the RT-PCR reads through MiXCR, storing one row per CDR3 protein. This table has about 540,000 distinct CDR3 sequences, about 14% appearing once. The material was PBMCs from blood, obtained about 11 days after vaccination. The receptors shown here come from a man between 50 and 59 years old who received an inactivated influenza vaccine.

In this sample, this clonotype turned up many times. The CDR3 bases are TGCAGTGCTAGCCCGACTAGCGGAAGCACAGATACGCAGTATTTT. This codes for CSASPTSGSTDTQYF. V gene TRBV20-1 combines with J gene TRBJ2-3, with TRBD2 matching over 9 bases. Germline-derived CDR1 and CDR2 are DFQATT and SNEGSKA (reference sequence). This CDR3 is built from 15 residues. V lost 3 bases and J lost 0; bases outside the gene matches: 4.

This clonotype was picked up many times. This chain links TRBV5-1 with TRBJ2-3; 7 bases fit TRBD1. V was pared by 0 bases and J by 5 bases, with 6 bases of the junction left unmatched. The CDR3 is 15 amino acids. Germline values: CDR1 SGHRS, CDR2 YFSETQ. The CDR3 loop reads CASSLDIAGGDTQYF. CDR3 bases: TGCGCCAGCAGCTTGGATATCGCAGGGGGAGATACGCAGTATTTT.

This chain connects TRBV10-3 to TRBJ2-7; unclear D gene. The CDR3 spans 14 residues. The V end lost 2 bases, the J end lost 7 bases, and 15 bases lay between the germline ends. Germline V lookup: CDR1 ENHRY, CDR2 SYGVKD. The CDR3 here is CAISEQRESGEQYF. The CDR3 DNA follows: TGTGCCATCAGTGAGCAGCGAGAATCGGGTGAGCAGTACTTC.

The J gene is TRBJ2-4, the V gene TRBV7-8; tentatively, D is TRBD1 (5 bases). Trimming took 3 bases from V and 2 from J, leaving 23 bases between them. CDR3 length equals 19 residues. Germline CDR1 SGHVS, CDR2 FQNEAQ. The CDR3 is CASSFSSVQRGTTKNIQYF. CDR3 nucleotides: TGTGCCAGCAGCTTTTCATCGGTACAAAGGGGCACTACCAAAAACATTCAGTACTTC. The full variable domain, rest sourced from reference TRBV7-8 and TRBJ2-4, is GAGVSQSPRYKVAKRGQDVALRCDPISGHVSLFWYQQALGQGPEFLTYFQNEAQLDKSGLPSDRFFAERPEGSVSTLKIQRTQQEDSAVYLCASSFSSVQRGTTKNIQYFGAGTRLSVL.

For the CDR3, the DNA is TGTGCCACCAGTGATGTGGGAGGGCCTTGGAATGAGCAGTTCTTC. Its protein product is CATSDVGGPWNEQFF. This chain joins TRBV24-1 and TRBJ2-1, with 7 bases aligning to TRBD2. Germline assignment: CDR1 KGHDR and CDR2 SFDVKD. This CDR3 is 15 amino acids long. The J segment lost 7 bases and the V segment lost 3 bases, leaving 8 bases of the junction unmatched.

This clonotype turned up a few times. The chain recombines TRBV4-2 with TRBJ1-4; 7 nucleotides agree with TRBD1. The CDR3 extends over 14 amino acids. The germline V gene has CDR1 LGHNA and CDR2 YNFKEQ. The V gene end was trimmed by 5 bases and the J gene end by 8 bases; junction bases not matched to a gene: 8. CDR3 in amino acids: CASSKGGLKEKLFF. The DNA of the CDR3 is TGTGCCAGCAGCAAAGGGGGCCTGAAGGAAAAACTGTTTTTT.

This clonotype was seen at least ten times. The chain has TRBV18 and TRBJ2-7; maybe TRBD1 (6 bases). The germline CDR1 and CDR2 sequences are KGHSH and LQKENI. The CDR3 runs to 15 residues. Trimming shortened V by 6 bases and J by 3 bases, and 18 bases separated the two germline ends. The CDR3 coding sequence is TGTGCCAGCTCCCTCCTAGGGGGACCTTACTACGAGCAGTACTTC. Translating it yields CASSLLGGPYYEQYF.

This clonotype came up many times. The chain employs TRBV7-6 and TRBJ2-1; the D call may be TRBD1 or TRBD2 (5 bases each). V was shortened by 0 bases and J by 12 bases, with 15 bases between the two germline ends. This CDR3 spans 14 amino acids. CDR1 and CDR2 from the germline V gene are SGHVS and FNYEAQ. The chain's CDR3 is CASSLASEGHWQFF. CDR3 in DNA: TGTGCCAGCAGCTTAGCGTCTGAGGGGCATTGGCAGTTCTTC. Combining the CDR3 with reference TRBV7-6 and TRBJ2-1 gives the whole variable domain GAGVSQSPRYKVTKRGQDVALRCDPISGHVSLYWYRQALGQGPEFLTYFNYEAQQDKSGLPNDRFSAERPEGSISTLTIQRTEQRDSAMYRCASSLASEGHWQFFGPGTRLTVL.

The chain is built from TRBV28 and TRBJ1-1; D is perhaps TRBD1 (6 bases). Trimming cost V 7 bases and J 4 bases, with 16 bases left between them. The CDR3 spans 14 residues. The germline V gene encodes CDR1 MDHEN and CDR2 SYDVKM. CDR3: CASTFVGAVTEAFF. DNA of the CDR3: TGTGCCAGCACCTTTGTGGGGGCAGTCACTGAAGCTTTCTTT.

The CDR3 DNA reads TGTGCCAGCAGACCCTGGACCTCTTTGAACACTGAAGCTTTCTTT. It yields the protein CASRPWTSLNTEAFF. V usage is TRBV27 and J usage is TRBJ1-1; D call uncertain. Germline CDR1 reads MNHEY; CDR2 reads SMNVEV (reference sequence). Trimming pared 6 bases from V and 0 bases from J, leaving 14 bases between. The CDR3 totals 15 residues.

The chain employs TRBV11-3 and TRBJ2-4, with D maybe TRBD1 (5 bases). The CDR3 runs to 13 residues. Trimming shortened V by 0 bases and J by 9 bases, and 9 bases separated the two germline ends. Germline assignment: CDR1 SGHNT and CDR2 YENEEA. DNA for the CDR3: TGTGCCAGCAGCTTAGAAGGGGCAGGCATTCAGTACTTC. Translating it yields CASSLEGAGIQYF.

In its sample, this clonotype was seen a few times. The CDR3 bases are TGTGCCACCAGCAGAGATTTGGGACTACTACAAGAGACCCAGTACTTC. This encodes CATSRDLGLLQETQYF. The chain employs TRBV15 and TRBJ2-5, with 7 bases fitting TRBD2. The CDR3 length is 16 residues. CDR1 is LNHNV, CDR2 YYDKDF, per germline (reference sequence). V was pared by 0 bases and J by 2 bases, with 6 bases of the junction left unmatched.

The chain couples TRBV6-1 to TRBJ1-3; no firm D call. The CDR3 spans 12 residues. Germline V CDR1 and CDR2: MNHNS, SASEGT. The ends were cut back, 2 bases at V and 8 bases at J, with 7 bases in the middle. As DNA, the CDR3 is TGTGCCAGCAGTGAAAGCGTGGACACCATATATTTT. As protein: CASSESVDTIYF.

The rearrangement joins TRBV5-1 to TRBJ2-2, with D perhaps being TRBD1 or TRBD2 (5 bases each). CDR1 is SGHRS, CDR2 YFSETQ, per germline. V was shortened by 2 bases and J by 3 bases, with 11 bases between the two germline ends. The CDR3 is 15 residues long. The CDR3 nucleotides are TGCGCCAGCAGCTTTACGGGACGGGACACCGGGGAGCTGTTTTTT. Its translation is CASSFTGRDTGELFF. Together with reference TRBV5-1 and TRBJ2-2, the CDR3 gives the full variable domain: KAGVTQTPRYLIKTRGQQVTLSCSPISGHRSVSWYQQTPGQGLQFLFEYFSETQRNKGNFPGRFSGRQFSNSRSEMNVSTLELGDSALYLCASSFTGRDTGELFFGEGSRLTVL.

The V and J genes are TRBV10-3 and TRBJ2-5; TRBD1 matches at 8 bases. Germline CDR1 is ENHRY and CDR2 is SYGVKD. V lost 7 bases to trimming and J lost 1 base; unmatched junction nucleotides: 8. This CDR3 is 15 amino acids long. CDR3 nucleotide sequence: TGTGCCATCAAGGGACAGGCCACATCCCAAGAGACCCAGTACTTC. The encoded protein is CAIKGQATSQETQYF.

The sample holds many counts of this clonotype. This chain uses TRBV12-3 or TRBV12-4 with TRBJ2-7, with 7 bases matching TRBD1. This CDR3 region has 13 residues. V shed 6 bases, J shed 2 bases, and the junction held 4 bases outside the gene matches. The DNA for the CDR3 is TGTGCCAGCAGCCGACAGGGTCCCTACGAGCAGTACTTC. This codes for CASSRQGPYEQYF.

The genes are TRBV20-1 and TRBJ2-3; D remains unclear. The CDR3 is 13 residues long. V was clipped by 3 bases and J by 6 bases, with 13 bases between them. Germline CDR1 is DFQATT and CDR2 is SNEGSKA (reference sequence). The CDR3 loop reads CSARGASGDTQYF. CDR3 bases: TGCAGTGCTAGGGGTGCCTCCGGGGATACGCAGTATTTT.

The chain joins TRBV20-1 to TRBJ2-2; TRBD1 agrees at 7 bases. V trimming: 6 bases; J trimming: 2 bases; junction bases outside the gene matches: 6. Germline V gene sequence: CDR1 DFQATT, CDR2 SNEGSKA (reference sequence). The length of the CDR3 is 14 residues. The CDR3 protein is CSAQGQSNTGELFF. CDR3 DNA sequence: TGCAGTGCGCAGGGACAGAGCAACACCGGGGAGCTGTTTTTT.

This clonotype has ten or more counts. The chain combines TRBV29-1 with TRBJ2-5; D might be TRBD1 (7 bases). V lost 7 bases and J lost 2, with 14 bases in between. The CDR3 is 13 residues long. CDR1 and CDR2 from the germline V gene are SQVTM and ANQGSEA. CDR3 amino acids: CSAAGGQQETQYF. In nucleotides, the CDR3 is TGCAGCGCAGCCGGGGGACAGCAAGAGACCCAGTACTTC. Full variable domain (outside the CDR3, taken from reference TRBV29-1 and TRBJ2-5): SAVISQKPSRDICQRGTSLTIQCQVDSQVTMMFWYRQQPGQSLTLIATANQGSEATYESGFVIDKFPISRPNLTFSTLTVSNMSPEDSSIYLCSAAGGQQETQYFGPGTRLLVL.

This clonotype has just one count. The chain couples TRBV9 to TRBJ2-2, with D perhaps matching TRBD1 (5 bases). CDR3 length: 16 amino acids. V lost 0 bases and J 6 bases, leaving 15 bases between the germline ends. The germline CDR1 and CDR2 sequences are SGDLS and YYNGEE. CDR3 nucleotides: TGTGCCAGCAGCGTAGTCGGCACTACCAGGGCCGGGGAGCTGTTTTTT. Amino acid sequence: CASSVVGTTRAGELFF.

This clonotype came up many times. The chain uses TRBV20-1 and TRBJ1-2, with TRBD1 as a possible D gene (5 bases). The ends were cut back, 6 bases at V and 0 bases at J, with 11 bases in the middle. There are 13 residues in the CDR3. Germline-derived CDR1 and CDR2 are DFQATT and SNEGSKA (reference sequence). CDR3 residues: CSAQDRANYGYTF. The CDR3 nucleotides are TGCAGTGCCCAAGACAGAGCTAACTATGGCTACACCTTC.

This clonotype appeared a few times. V is TRBV5-4 and J is TRBJ1-3, with D unresolved. The length of the CDR3 is 12 residues. V was clipped by 0 bases and J by 12 bases, with 10 bases between them. The germline gives CDR1 SGHNT, CDR2 YYREEE (reference sequence). The CDR3 loop reads CASSLALEGIYF. In DNA form, the CDR3 reads TGTGCCAGCAGCTTGGCCCTTGAGGGCATATATTTT.

The chain links TRBV7-2 to TRBJ2-6; D gene unclear. Per the germline V gene, CDR1 is SGHTA and CDR2 is FQGNSA. CDR3 length: 14 amino acids. V was clipped by 8 bases and J by 2 bases, with 10 bases between them. The CDR3 DNA sequence: TGTGCCAGCGGGTACCGGACTGGGGCCAACGTCCTGACTTTC. It codes for CASGYRTGANVLTF.

At least ten counts were recorded for this clonotype. This chain connects TRBV5-1 to TRBJ1-1; TRBD1 agrees at 8 bases. Trimming took 4 bases from V and 1 from J; bases not matched to a gene: 9. The CDR3 is 16 residues long. Germline V gene sequence: CDR1 SGHRS, CDR2 YFSETQ. Here the CDR3 reads CASSMGPQGGNTEAFF. CDR3 DNA sequence: TGCGCCAGCAGCATGGGACCACAGGGGGGGAACACTGAAGCTTTCTTT. Full variable domain (remainder filled in from reference TRBV5-1 and TRBJ1-1): KAGVTQTPRYLIKTRGQQVTLSCSPISGHRSVSWYQQTPGQGLQFLFEYFSETQRNKGNFPGRFSGRQFSNSRSEMNVSTLELGDSALYLCASSMGPQGGNTEAFFGQGTRLTVV.

This chain joins TRBV12-3 or TRBV12-4 and TRBJ2-2, with 7 bases that match TRBD2. The CDR3 length is 14 residues. The ends lost 6 bases at V and 6 bases at J; junction bases unmatched: 7. The CDR3 loop is CASRQGGSAGELFF. The CDR3 nucleotides are TGTGCCAGCAGGCAGGGAGGGTCCGCCGGGGAGCTGTTTTTT.

There are a few counts of this clonotype. The chain recombines TRBV4-2 with TRBJ2-1; D is uncertain. This CDR3 is built from 12 residues. Trimming shortened V by 0 bases and J by 9 bases, and 6 bases separated the two germline ends. Germline V gene lookup returns CDR1 LGHNA and CDR2 YNFKEQ. The CDR3 loop reads CASSQERGEQFF. For the CDR3, the DNA is TGTGCCAGCAGCCAAGAAAGAGGTGAGCAGTTCTTC.